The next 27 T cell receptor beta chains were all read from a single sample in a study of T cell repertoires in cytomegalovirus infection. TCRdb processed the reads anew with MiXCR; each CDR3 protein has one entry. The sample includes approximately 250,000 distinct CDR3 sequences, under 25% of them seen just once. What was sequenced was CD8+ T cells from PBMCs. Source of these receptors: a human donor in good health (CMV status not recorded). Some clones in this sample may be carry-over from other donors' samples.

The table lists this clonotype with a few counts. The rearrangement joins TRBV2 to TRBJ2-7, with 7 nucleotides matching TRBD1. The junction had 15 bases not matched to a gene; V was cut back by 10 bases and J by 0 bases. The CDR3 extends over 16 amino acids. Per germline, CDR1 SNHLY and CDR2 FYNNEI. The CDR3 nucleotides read TGTGCCACTCATTCGGGGAGACAGGGATTCTCCTACGAGCAGTACTTC. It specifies CATHSGRQGFSYEQYF.

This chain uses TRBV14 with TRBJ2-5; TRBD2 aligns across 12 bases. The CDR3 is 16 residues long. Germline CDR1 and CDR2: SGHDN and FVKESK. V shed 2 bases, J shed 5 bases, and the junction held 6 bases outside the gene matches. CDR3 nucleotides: TGTGCCAGCAGCCAAACTAGCGGGGGGCCACAGGAGACCCAGTACTTC. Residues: CASSQTSGGPQETQYF. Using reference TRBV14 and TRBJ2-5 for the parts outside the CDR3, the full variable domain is EAGVTQFPSHSVIEKGQTVTLRCDPISGHDNLYWYRRVMGKEIKFLLHFVKESKQDESGMPNNRFLAERTGGTYSTLKVQPAELEDSGVYFCASSQTSGGPQETQYFGPGTRLLVL.

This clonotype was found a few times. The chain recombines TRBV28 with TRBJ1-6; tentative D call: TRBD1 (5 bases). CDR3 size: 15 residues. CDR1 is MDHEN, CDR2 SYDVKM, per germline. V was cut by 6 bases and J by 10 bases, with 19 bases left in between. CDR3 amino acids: CASSSGTASGSPLHF. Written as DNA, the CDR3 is TGTGCCAGCAGCTCGGGGACCGCCTCCGGATCACCCCTCCACTTT.

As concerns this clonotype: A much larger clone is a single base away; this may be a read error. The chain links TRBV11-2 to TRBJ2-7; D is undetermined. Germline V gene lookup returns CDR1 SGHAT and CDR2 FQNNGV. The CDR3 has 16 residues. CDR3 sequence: CANSLDPWRSSYEQYF. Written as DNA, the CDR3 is TGTGCCAACAGCTTAGATCCTTGGCGGAGCTCCTACGAGCAGTACTTC.

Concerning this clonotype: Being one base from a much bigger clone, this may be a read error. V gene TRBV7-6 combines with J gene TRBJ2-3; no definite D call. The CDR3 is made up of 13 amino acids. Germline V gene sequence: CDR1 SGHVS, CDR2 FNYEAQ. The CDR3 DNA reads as TGTGCCAACAGCCCCCGTTATACGGATACGCAGTATTTT. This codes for CANSPRYTDTQYF.

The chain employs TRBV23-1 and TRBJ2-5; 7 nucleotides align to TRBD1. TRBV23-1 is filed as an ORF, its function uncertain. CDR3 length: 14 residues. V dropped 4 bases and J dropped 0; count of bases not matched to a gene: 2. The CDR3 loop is CASSRQGNQETQYF. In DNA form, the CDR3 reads TGCGCCAGCAGTCGACAGGGAAACCAAGAGACCCAGTACTTC.

The CDR3 here is CASSSPAGGPADTQYF. The DNA of the CDR3 is TGTGCCAGCAGCTCTCCAGCGGGGGGGCCCGCAGATACGCAGTATTTT. The chain combines TRBV11-2 with TRBJ2-3; 10 bases agree with TRBD2. The CDR3 is 16 amino acids. In germline, CDR1 is SGHAT, CDR2 FQNNGV. V was pared by 4 bases and J by 4 bases, with 8 bases of the junction left unmatched.

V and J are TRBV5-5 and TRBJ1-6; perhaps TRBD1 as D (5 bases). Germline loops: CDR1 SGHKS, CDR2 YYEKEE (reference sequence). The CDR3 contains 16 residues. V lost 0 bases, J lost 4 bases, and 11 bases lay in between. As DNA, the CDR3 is TGTGCCAGCAGCTTGGGCAGGGAGGGATATAATTCACCCCTCCACTTT. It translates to CASSLGREGYNSPLHF.

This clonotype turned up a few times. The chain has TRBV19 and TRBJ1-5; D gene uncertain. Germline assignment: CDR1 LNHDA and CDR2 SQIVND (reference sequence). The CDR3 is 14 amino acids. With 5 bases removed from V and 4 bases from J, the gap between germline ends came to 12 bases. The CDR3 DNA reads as TGTGCCAGTAGTCCCTGGACGGAAAATCAGCCCCAGCATTTT. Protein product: CASSPWTENQPQHF.

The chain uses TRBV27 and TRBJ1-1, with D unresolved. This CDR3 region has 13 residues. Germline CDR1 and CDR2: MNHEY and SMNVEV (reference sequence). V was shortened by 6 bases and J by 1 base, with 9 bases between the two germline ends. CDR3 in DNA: TGTGCCAGCAGGATTCTGGAGAACACTGAAGCTTTCTTT. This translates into CASRILENTEAFF.

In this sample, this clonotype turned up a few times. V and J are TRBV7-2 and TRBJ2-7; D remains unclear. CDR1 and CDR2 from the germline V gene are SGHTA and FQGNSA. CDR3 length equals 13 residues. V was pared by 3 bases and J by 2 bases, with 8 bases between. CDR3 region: CASSFLSPYEQYF. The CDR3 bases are TGTGCCAGCAGCTTCCTATCACCCTACGAGCAGTACTTC.

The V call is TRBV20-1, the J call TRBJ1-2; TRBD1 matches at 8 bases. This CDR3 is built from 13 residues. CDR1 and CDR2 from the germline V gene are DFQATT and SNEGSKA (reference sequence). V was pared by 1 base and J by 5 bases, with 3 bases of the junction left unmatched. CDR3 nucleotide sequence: TGCAGTGCTAGAGCCAGGGGGCATTATGGCTACACCTTC. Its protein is CSARARGHYGYTF.

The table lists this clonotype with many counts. CDR3 in DNA: TGTGCCAGCAGCTCGGGCCCCTGGGGGATGAACACTGAAGCTTTCTTT. It is translated as CASSSGPWGMNTEAFF. This rearrangement joins TRBV7-2 to TRBJ1-1, with TRBD1 as a possible D gene (5 bases). CDR1 is SGHTA and CDR2 is FQGNSA in the germline V gene. The CDR3 runs 16 residues. V was cut by 4 bases and J by 0 bases, with 15 bases left in between.

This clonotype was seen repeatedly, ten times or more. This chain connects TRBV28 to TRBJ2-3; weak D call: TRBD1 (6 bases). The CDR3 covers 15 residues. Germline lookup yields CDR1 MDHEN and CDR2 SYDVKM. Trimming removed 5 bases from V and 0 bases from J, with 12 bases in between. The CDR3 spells CASSPLRGSTDTQYF. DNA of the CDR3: TGTGCCAGCAGTCCTCTCAGGGGTAGCACAGATACGCAGTATTTT. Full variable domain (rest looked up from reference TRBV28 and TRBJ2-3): DVKVTQSSRYLVKRTGEKVFLECVQDMDHENMFWYRQDPGLGLRLIYFSYDVKMKEKGDIPEGYSVSREKKERFSLILESASTNQTSMYLCASSPLRGSTDTQYFGPGTRLTVL.

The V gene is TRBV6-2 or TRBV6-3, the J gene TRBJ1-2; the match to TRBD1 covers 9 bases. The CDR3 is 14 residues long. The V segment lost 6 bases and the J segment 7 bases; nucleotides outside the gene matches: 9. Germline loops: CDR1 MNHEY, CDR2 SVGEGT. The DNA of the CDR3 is TGTGCCAGCAGCTCGGGACAGGGAACTCCTGGCTACACCTTC. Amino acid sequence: CASSSGQGTPGYTF.

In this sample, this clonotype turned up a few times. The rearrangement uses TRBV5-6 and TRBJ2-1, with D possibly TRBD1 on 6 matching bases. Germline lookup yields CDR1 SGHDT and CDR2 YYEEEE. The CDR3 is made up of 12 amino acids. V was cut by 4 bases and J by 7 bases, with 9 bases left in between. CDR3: CASSPGTNEQFF. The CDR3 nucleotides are TGTGCCAGCAGCCCCGGGACAAATGAGCAGTTCTTC.

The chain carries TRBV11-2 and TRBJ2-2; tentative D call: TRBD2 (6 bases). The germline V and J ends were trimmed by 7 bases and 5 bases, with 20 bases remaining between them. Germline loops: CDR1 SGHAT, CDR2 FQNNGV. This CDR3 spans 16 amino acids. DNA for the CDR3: TGTGCCAGCAACCAGGCGGGGAGCCGGGGGACCGGGGAGCTGTTTTTT. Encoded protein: CASNQAGSRGTGELFF.

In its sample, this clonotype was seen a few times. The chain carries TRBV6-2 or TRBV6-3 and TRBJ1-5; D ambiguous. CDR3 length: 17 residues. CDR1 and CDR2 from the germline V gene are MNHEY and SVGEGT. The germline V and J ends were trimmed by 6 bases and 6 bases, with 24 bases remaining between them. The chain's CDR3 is CASSQLTGPEVGQPQHF. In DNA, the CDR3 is TGTGCCAGCAGCCAATTGACCGGGCCAGAAGTAGGTCAGCCCCAGCATTTT.

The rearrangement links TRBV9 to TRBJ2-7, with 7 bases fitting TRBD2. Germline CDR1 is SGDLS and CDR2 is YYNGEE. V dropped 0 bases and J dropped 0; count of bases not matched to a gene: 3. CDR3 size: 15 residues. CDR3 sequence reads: CASSVESGNSYEQYF. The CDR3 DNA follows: TGTGCCAGCAGCGTAGAGAGCGGGAACTCCTACGAGCAGTACTTC.

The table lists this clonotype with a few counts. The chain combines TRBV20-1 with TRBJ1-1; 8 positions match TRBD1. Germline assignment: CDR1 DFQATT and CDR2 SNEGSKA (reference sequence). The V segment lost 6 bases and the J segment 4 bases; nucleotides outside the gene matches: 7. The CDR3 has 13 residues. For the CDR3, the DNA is TGCAGTGCGAATTCCGGGACAGGCACTGAAGCTTTCTTT. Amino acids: CSANSGTGTEAFF.

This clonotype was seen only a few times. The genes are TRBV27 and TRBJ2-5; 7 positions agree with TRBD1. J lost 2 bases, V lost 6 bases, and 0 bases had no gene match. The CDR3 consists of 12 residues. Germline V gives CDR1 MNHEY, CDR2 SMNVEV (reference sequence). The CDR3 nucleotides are TGTGCCAGCAGGGGACAGCAAGAGACCCAGTACTTC. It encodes CASRGQQETQYF.

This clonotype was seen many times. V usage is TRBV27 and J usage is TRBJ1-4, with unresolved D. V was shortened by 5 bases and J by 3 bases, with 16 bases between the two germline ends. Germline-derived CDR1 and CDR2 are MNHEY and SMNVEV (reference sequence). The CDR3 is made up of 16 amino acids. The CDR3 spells CASSHAATGPNEKLFF. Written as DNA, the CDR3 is TGTGCCAGCAGTCATGCCGCGACTGGGCCTAATGAAAAACTGTTTTTT.

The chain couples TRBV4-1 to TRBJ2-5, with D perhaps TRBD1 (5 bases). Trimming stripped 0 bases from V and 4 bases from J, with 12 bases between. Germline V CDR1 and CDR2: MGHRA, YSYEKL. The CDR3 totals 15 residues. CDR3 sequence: CASSQDWGSGETQYF. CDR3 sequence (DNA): TGCGCCAGCAGCCAAGATTGGGGCTCAGGAGAGACCCAGTACTTC.

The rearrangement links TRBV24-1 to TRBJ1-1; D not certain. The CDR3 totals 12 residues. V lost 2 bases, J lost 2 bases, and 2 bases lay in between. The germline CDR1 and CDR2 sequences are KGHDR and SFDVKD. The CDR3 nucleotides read TGTGCCACCAGTGATTCCAACACTGAAGCTTTCTTT. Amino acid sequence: CATSDSNTEAFF.

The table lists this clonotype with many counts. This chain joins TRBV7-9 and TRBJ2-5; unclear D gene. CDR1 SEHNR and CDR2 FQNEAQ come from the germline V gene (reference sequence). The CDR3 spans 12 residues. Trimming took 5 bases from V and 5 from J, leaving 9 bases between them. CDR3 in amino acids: CASSRMVETQYF. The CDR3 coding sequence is TGTGCCAGCAGCCGTATGGTGGAGACCCAGTACTTC.

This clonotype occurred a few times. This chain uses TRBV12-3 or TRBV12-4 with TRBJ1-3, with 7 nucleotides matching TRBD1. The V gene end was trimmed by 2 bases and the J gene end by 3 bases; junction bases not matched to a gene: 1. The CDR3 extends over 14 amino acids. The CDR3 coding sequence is TGTGCCAGCAGTTTAACAGGGGTTGGAAACACCATATATTTT. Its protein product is CASSLTGVGNTIYF.

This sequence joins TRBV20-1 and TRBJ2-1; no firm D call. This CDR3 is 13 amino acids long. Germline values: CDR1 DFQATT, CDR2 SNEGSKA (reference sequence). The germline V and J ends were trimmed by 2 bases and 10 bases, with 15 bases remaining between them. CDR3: CSARLSGPREQFF. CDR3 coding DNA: TGCAGTGCTAGATTGTCCGGGCCTAGGGAGCAGTTCTTC.